This T cell receptor (beta chain) originates from a study of blood T cell repertoires in COVID-19. CDR1 is SGDLS and CDR2 is YYNGEE in the germline V gene. Trimming took 3 bases from V and 5 from J; bases not matched to a gene: 9. This CDR3 has 15 residues. Here immunoSEQ multiplex PCR was the method, and the copy in TCRdb shows in-frame clones only, minus some. The sample yields roughly 70,000 clones, approximately 90% seen once. The rearrangement links TRBV9 to TRBJ1-1, with 8 bases fitting TRBD1. Sequences were obtained from peripheral blood. The sequence came from a human donor in a cohort sampled during active COVID-19. The CDR3: CASSAESGGGTEAFF. The CDR3 nucleotides are TGTGCCAGCAGCGCCGAATCAGGGGGCGGGACTGAAGCTTTCTTT.